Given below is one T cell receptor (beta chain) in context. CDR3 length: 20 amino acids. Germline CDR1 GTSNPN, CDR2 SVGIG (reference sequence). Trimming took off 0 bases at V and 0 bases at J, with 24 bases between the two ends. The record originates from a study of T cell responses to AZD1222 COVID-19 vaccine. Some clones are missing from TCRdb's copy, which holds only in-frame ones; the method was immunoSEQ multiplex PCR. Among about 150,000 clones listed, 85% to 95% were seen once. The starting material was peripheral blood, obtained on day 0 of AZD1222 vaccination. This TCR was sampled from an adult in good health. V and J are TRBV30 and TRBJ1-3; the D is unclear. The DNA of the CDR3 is TGTGCCTGGAGTGTACAGTTTTACATTTCTAGGCATGGCTCTGGAAACACCATATATTTT. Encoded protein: CAWSVQFYISRHGSGNTIYF.